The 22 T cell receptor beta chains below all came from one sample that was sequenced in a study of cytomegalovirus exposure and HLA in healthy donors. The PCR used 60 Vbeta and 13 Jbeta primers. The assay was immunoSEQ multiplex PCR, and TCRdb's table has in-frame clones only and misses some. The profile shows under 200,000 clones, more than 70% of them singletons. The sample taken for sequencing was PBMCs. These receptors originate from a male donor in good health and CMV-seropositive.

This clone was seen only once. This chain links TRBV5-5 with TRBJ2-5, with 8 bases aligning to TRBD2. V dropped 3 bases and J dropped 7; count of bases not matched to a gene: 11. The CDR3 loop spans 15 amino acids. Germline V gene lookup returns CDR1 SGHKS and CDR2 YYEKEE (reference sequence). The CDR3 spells CASSSSEPSGGTQYF. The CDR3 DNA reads TGTGCCAGCAGCTCTAGCGAGCCCAGCGGGGGGACCCAGTACTTC.

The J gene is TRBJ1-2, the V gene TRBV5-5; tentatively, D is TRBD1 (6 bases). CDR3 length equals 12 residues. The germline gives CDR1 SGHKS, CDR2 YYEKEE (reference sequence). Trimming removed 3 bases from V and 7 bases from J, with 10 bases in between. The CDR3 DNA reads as TGTGCCAGCAGCTCCACAGGGTTTGGCTACACCTTC. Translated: CASSSTGFGYTF.

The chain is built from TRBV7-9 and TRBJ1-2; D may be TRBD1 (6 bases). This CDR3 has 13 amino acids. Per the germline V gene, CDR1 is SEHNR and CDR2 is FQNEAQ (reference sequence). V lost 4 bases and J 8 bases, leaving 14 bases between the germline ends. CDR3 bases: TGTGCCAGCAGCTCTGGTAACAGGGTGGGCTACACCTTC. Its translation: CASSSGNRVGYTF.

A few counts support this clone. The CDR3 loop reads CASSPPTGMNTEAFF. The CDR3, as DNA: TGTGCCAGCAGCCCCCCGACGGGAATGAACACTGAAGCTTTCTTT. V gene TRBV7-2 combines with J gene TRBJ1-1; no clear D gene. Trimming removed 5 bases at V and 0 bases at J, with 13 bases between. CDR3 length equals 15 residues. CDR1 SGHTA and CDR2 FQGNSA come from the germline V gene. The variable domain in full, completed from reference TRBV7-2 and TRBJ1-1, reads GAGVSQSPSNKVTEKGKDVELRCDPISGHTALYWYRQSLGQGLEFLIYFQGNSAPDKSGLPSDRFSAERTGGSVSTLTIQRTQQEDSAVYLCASSPPTGMNTEAFFGQGTRLTVV.

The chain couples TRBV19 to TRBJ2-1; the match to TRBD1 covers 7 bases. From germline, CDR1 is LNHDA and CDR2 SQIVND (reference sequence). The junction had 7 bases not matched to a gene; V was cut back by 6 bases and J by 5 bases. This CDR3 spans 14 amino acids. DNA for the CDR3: TGTGCCAGTAGCGCGACAGGGATTGACAATGAGCAGTTCTTC. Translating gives CASSATGIDNEQFF.

This chain's CDR3 is CASSEAHPGQGYEQYF. The CDR3 region has the DNA TGTGCCAGCAGTGAAGCGCATCCGGGACAGGGGTACGAGCAGTACTTC. The gene calls are TRBV2 and TRBJ2-7; 10 bases agree with TRBD1. The CDR3 consists of 16 residues. Germline CDR1 is SNHLY and CDR2 is FYNNEI. V was clipped by 0 bases and J by 4 bases; unmatched bases: 6.

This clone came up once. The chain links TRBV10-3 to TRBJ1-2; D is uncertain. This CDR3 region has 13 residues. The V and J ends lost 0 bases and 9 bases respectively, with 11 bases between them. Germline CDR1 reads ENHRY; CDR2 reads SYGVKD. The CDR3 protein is CAISESVEARYTF. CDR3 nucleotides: TGTGCCATCAGTGAGTCGGTTGAAGCCCGCTACACCTTC.

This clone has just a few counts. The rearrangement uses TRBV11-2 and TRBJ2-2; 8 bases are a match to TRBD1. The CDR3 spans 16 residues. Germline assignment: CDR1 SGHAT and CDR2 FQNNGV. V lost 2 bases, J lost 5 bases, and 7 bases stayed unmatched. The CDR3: CASSLSQGAQTGELFF. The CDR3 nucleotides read TGTGCCAGCAGCTTATCTCAGGGGGCTCAAACCGGGGAGCTGTTTTTT.

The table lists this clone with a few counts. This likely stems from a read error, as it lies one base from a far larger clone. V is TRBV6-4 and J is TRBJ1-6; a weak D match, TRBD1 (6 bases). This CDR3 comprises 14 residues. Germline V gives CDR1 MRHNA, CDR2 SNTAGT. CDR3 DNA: TGTGCCTGCAGTGACAACAGGGAGAATTCACCCCTCCACTTT. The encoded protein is CACSDNRENSPLHF.

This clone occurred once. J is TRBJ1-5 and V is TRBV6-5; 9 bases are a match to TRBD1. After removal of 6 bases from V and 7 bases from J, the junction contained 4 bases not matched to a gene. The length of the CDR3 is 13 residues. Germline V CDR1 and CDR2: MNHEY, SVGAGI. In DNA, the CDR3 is TGTGCCAGCAGGGACAGGGGCGGGCAGCCCCAGCATTTT. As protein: CASRDRGGQPQHF.

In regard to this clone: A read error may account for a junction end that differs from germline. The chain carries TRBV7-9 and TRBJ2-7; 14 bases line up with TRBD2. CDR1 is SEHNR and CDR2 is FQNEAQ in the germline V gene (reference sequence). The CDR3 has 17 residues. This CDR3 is CSSSLVSGTSGSYEQYF. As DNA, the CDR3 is TGTTCCAGCAGCTTAGTGTCCGGGACTAGCGGGAGCTACGAGCAGTACTTC.

The CDR3 region is CASSLVPATGGELFF. The CDR3 nucleotides read TGTGCCAGCAGCTTAGTGCCAGCCACGGGCGGGGAGCTGTTTTTT. This chain links TRBV7-9 with TRBJ2-2; D gene ambiguous. The CDR3 length is 15 residues. Germline-derived CDR1 and CDR2 are SEHNR and FQNEAQ (reference sequence). V was pared by 1 base and J by 7 bases, with 13 bases between.

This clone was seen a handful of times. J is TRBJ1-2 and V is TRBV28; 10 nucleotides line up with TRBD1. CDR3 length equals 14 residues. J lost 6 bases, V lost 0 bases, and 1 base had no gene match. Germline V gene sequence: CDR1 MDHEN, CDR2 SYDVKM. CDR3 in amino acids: CASSLWGTGDGYTF. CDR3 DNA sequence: TGTGCCAGCAGTTTATGGGGGACAGGGGATGGCTACACCTTC.

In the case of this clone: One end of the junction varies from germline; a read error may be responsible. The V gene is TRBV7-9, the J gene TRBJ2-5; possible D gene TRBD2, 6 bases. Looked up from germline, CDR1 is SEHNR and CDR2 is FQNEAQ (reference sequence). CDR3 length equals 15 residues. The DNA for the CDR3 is TGTTCCAGCAGCTTAGCTGGGCGGGAACGGGAGACCCAGTACTTC. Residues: CSSSLAGRERETQYF.

CDR3 bases: TGTGCCAGCAGGTTGGGACAGGGCTATGGCTACACCTTC. Translated, it gives CASRLGQGYGYTF. The chain combines TRBV21-1 with TRBJ1-2; TRBD1, the D gene given by the table, was not confirmed from the DNA. TRBV21-1 is flagged as a pseudogene. The CDR3 extends over 13 amino acids.

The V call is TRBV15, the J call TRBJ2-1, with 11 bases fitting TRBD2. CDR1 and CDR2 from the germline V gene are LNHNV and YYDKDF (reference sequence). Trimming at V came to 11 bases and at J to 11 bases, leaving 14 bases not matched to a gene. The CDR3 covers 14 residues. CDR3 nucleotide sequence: TGTGCCTCCGGGACTAGCGGACCCGGAGGCCAGCAGTTCTTC. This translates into CASGTSGPGGQQFF.

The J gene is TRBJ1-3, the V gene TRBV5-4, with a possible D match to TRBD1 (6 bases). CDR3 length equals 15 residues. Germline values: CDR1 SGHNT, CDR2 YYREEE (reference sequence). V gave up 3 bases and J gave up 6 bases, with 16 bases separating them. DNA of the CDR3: TGTGCCAGCAGCTCCGACGCGGGGGCAGAAAACACCATATATTTT. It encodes CASSSDAGAENTIYF.

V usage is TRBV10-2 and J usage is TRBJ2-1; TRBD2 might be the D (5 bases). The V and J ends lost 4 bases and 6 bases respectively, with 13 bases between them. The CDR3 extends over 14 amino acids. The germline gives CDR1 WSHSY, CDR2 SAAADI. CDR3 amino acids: CASSGSEIINEQFF. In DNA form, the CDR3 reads TGCGCCAGCAGTGGTAGCGAGATAATCAATGAGCAGTTCTTC.

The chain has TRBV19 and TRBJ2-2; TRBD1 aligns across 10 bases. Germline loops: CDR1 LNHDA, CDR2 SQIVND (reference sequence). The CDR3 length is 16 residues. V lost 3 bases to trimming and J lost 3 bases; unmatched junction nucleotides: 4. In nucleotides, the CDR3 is TGTGCCAGTAGTATGAAGGACAGGGGGTACACCGGGGAGCTGTTTTTT. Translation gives CASSMKDRGYTGELFF.

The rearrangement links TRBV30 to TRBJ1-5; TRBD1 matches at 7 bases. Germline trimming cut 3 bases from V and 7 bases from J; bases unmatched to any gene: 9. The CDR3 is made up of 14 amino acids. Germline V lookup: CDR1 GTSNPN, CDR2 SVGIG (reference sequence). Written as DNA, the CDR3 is TGTGCCTGGAGCCTCCCAGGGGGATTCCAGCCCCAGCATTTT. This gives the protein CAWSLPGGFQPQHF.

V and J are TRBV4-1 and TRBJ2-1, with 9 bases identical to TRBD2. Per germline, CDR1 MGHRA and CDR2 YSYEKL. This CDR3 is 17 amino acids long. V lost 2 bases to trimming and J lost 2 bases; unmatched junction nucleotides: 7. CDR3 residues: CASSQPRAGGPYNEQFF. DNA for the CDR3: TGCGCCAGCAGCCAACCCCGAGCGGGAGGCCCCTACAATGAGCAGTTCTTC.

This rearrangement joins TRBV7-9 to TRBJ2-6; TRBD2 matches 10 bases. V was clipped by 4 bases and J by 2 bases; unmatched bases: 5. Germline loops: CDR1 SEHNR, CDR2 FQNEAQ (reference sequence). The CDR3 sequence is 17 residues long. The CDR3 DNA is TGTGCCAGCAGCTCGGTAGCGGGAGGAGCTGGGGCCAACGTCCTGACTTTC. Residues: CASSSVAGGAGANVLTF.